This TCR beta chain derives from a study of cytomegalovirus exposure and HLA in healthy donors. A multiplex PCR was run with 60 Vbeta primers and 13 Jbeta primers. The assay was immunoSEQ multiplex PCR, and TCRdb's table has in-frame clones only and misses some. The repertoire holds 150,000 to 190,000 clones, with approximately 85% as singletons. The CDR3 has 13 amino acids. In germline, CDR1 is LNHDA, CDR2 SQIVND (reference sequence). V lost 6 bases, J lost 4 bases, and 3 bases stayed unmatched. Notes on the study in general: The productive fraction for most TCR beta V segments was about 87% or about 30% in an earlier analysis.

As for this clone: The antigen remains unidentified. In the same sample, other DNA sequences code for this CDR3.

The clonotype comes from a young woman in good health and CMV-seronegative. Sequenced sample: PBMCs. The chain combines TRBV19 with TRBJ2-5; 9 bases line up with TRBD1. CDR3 protein: CASRDRGGETQYF. The CDR3 DNA is TGTGCCAGTAGGGACAGGGGAGGAGAGACCCAGTACTTC.